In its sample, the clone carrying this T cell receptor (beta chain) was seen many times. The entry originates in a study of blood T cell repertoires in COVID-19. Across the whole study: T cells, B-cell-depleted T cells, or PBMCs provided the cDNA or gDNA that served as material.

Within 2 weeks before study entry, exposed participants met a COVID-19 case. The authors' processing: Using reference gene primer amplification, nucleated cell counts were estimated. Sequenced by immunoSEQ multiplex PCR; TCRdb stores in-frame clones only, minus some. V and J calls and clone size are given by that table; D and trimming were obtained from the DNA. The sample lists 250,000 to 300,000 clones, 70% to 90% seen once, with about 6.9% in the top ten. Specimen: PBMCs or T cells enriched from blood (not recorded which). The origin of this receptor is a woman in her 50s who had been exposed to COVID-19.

CDR3 in DNA: TGTGCCAGCAGCGACCCGCGAGCGGGGAGTACCACTGAAGCTTTCTTT. It codes for CASSDPRAGSTTEAFF. V is TRBV6-2 or TRBV6-3 and J is TRBJ1-1, with no clear D. The germline V gene encodes CDR1 MNHEY and CDR2 SVGEGT. This CDR3 is built from 16 residues. With 6 bases removed from V and 4 bases from J, the gap between germline ends came to 21 bases.